The present T cell receptor beta chain was sequenced within a study of T cell repertoires in cytomegalovirus infection. In the study overall: Epitope selection comprised recently identified HLA-C-restricted CMV epitopes and well-studied HLA-B-restricted CMV epitopes. CMV infection and matching HLA type were both indicated by public TCR beta signatures.

Broader study findings: The ex vivo response showed dominance by HLA-C-restricted CMV-specific TCR beta clonotypes. Summed frequency of shared TCR beta families picked out CMV carriers who also had the relevant HLA.

There are a few counts of this clonotype. Its specificity is not known. V dropped 5 bases and J dropped 5 bases, with 18 bases sitting between them. This CDR3 region has 15 residues. Germline CDR1 and CDR2: SGHVS and FQNEAQ. TCRdb reanalysed the reads using MiXCR and keeps one entry per CDR3 protein. The table has 680,000 or so distinct CDR3 sequences, roughly 33% seen once. The J gene is TRBJ2-5, the V gene TRBV7-8, with D possibly TRBD2 on 6 matching bases. This TCR was recovered from a human donor in good health (CMV status not recorded). Some clones in this sample may be carry-over from other donors' samples. Sequencing used cultured PBMCs, obtained from culture after CMV antigen stimulation. This chain's CDR3 is CASSQFGTPTETQYF. The CDR3 DNA reads TGTGCCAGCAGCCAATTCGGGACTCCAACGGAGACCCAGTACTTC.